A single sample is the source of the 28 T cell receptor beta chains below, sequenced in a study of blood T cell repertoires in COVID-19. Measured with immunoSEQ multiplex PCR; TCRdb has only the in-frame clones, and not every one. In the table there are more than 85,000 clones, approximately 84% of which are singletons. Sequencing was done on a sample of peripheral blood. These TCRs come from a woman in her sixties or seventies with acute or convalescent COVID-19.

The chain uses TRBV6-2 or TRBV6-3 and TRBJ2-5; possible D gene TRBD1, 6 bases. Germline V gives CDR1 MNHEY, CDR2 SVGEGT. Trimming removed 0 bases from V and 3 bases from J, with 11 bases in between. The CDR3 is 15 residues long. Here the CDR3 reads CASSYSRAGEETQYF. CDR3 sequence (DNA): TGTGCCAGCAGTTACTCTAGGGCAGGGGAAGAGACCCAGTACTTC.

The rearrangement links TRBV29-1 to TRBJ2-1; D is ambiguous. Germline CDR1 SQVTM, CDR2 ANQGSEA. This CDR3 has 12 amino acids. V was cut by 7 bases and J by 0 bases, with 7 bases left in between. The CDR3 loop reads CSAPGSYNEQFF. The CDR3 DNA reads TGCAGCGCCCCGGGCTCCTACAATGAGCAGTTCTTC.

The chain recombines TRBV3-1 (or the pseudogene TRBV3-2) with TRBJ2-2; D remains unclear. The V gene's germline CDR1 is LGHDT and CDR2 YNNKEL (reference sequence). V was clipped by 0 bases and J by 8 bases, with 10 bases between them. This CDR3 has 14 residues. For the CDR3, the DNA is TGTGCCAGCAGCCAAGATATCGGTCGGGGGGAGCTGTTTTTT. It specifies CASSQDIGRGELFF.

The chain carries TRBV18 and TRBJ1-2, with D hard to call. This CDR3 comprises 12 residues. V dropped 0 bases and J dropped 8 bases, with 7 bases sitting between them. Germline CDR1 reads KGHSH; CDR2 reads LQKENI. In nucleotides, the CDR3 is TGTGCCAGCTCACCACCCTCTCAGGGCTACACCTTC. Translating gives CASSPPSQGYTF.

Only a few counts were recorded for this clone. The chain has TRBV4-1 and TRBJ1-2, with TRBD1 matching over 7 bases. The CDR3 is made up of 16 amino acids. J gave up 0 bases and V 4 bases, and 8 bases lay outside the gene matches. Germline CDR1 reads MGHRA; CDR2 reads YSYEKL. In DNA form, the CDR3 reads TGCGCCAGCAGCCCAACCCAGGGGGGCCCTAACTATGGCTACACCTTC. It encodes CASSPTQGGPNYGYTF.

The gene calls are TRBV6-6 and TRBJ2-1, with 12 nucleotides matching TRBD2. CDR3 length: 16 amino acids. With V trimmed by 6 bases and J by 1 base, 4 bases remained unmatched. The V gene's germline CDR1 is MNHNY and CDR2 SVGAGI (reference sequence). Here the CDR3 DNA reads TGTGCCAGCAGACCTAGCGGGGGGGGATCCTACAATGAGCAGTTCTTC. Encoded protein: CASRPSGGGSYNEQFF.

The chain carries TRBV7-2 and TRBJ1-5; D may be TRBD1 (5 bases). The CDR3 has 15 residues. The V gene's germline CDR1 is SGHTA and CDR2 FQGNSA. Trimming took off 2 bases at V and 4 bases at J, with 12 bases between the two ends. The CDR3 DNA sequence: TGTGCCAGCAGCTTATCAGGGTATAGGAATCAGCCCCAGCATTTT. Its translation: CASSLSGYRNQPQHF.

This clone appeared a few times. The V call is TRBV3-1 (or the pseudogene TRBV3-2), the J call TRBJ2-7; D remains ambiguous. The CDR3 has 11 residues. Trimming stripped 4 bases from V and 2 bases from J, with 3 bases between. The V gene's germline CDR1 is LGHDT and CDR2 YNNKEL (reference sequence). CDR3: CASSRAYEQYF. The CDR3 DNA follows: TGTGCCAGCAGCCGAGCCTACGAGCAGTACTTC.

The V gene is TRBV6-1, the J gene TRBJ1-4; no clear D. The CDR3 extends over 14 amino acids. The V and J ends lost 1 base and 4 bases respectively, with 7 bases between them. The germline CDR1 and CDR2 sequences are MNHNS and SASEGT. For the CDR3, the DNA is TGTGCCAGCAGTGAAGGGCCGATTAATGAAAAACTGTTTTTT. Protein sequence: CASSEGPINEKLFF.

V usage is TRBV6-5 and J usage is TRBJ2-3; 9 bases map to TRBD2. Trimming cost V 8 bases and J 0 bases; bases outside gene matches: 3. This CDR3 is built from 14 residues. The germline gives CDR1 MNHEY, CDR2 SVGAGI. In nucleotides, the CDR3 is TGTGCCAGCGAAGCGGGGGGTAGCACAGATACGCAGTATTTT. It is translated as CASEAGGSTDTQYF.

The rearrangement uses TRBV6-5 and TRBJ2-2; 9 nucleotides align to TRBD1. The CDR3 is 16 residues long. From germline, CDR1 is MNHEY and CDR2 SVGAGI. The ends lost 2 bases at V and 5 bases at J; junction bases unmatched: 6. CDR3: CASSYGATGGTGELFF. In nucleotides, the CDR3 is TGTGCCAGCAGTTACGGAGCGACAGGGGGAACCGGGGAGCTGTTTTTT.

The CDR3 DNA follows: TGTGCCAGCTCACCACCAACGGGGGAGACTGAAGCTTTCTTT. It encodes CASSPPTGETEAFF. The V gene is TRBV18, the J gene TRBJ1-1; D may be TRBD1 (5 bases). CDR3 length: 14 amino acids. The germline V gene has CDR1 KGHSH and CDR2 LQKENI. Trimming removed 0 bases at V and 5 bases at J, with 10 bases between. Based on the CDR3 plus reference TRBV18 and TRBJ1-1, the full variable domain is NAGVMQNPRHLVRRRGQEARLRCSPMKGHSHVYWYRQLPEEGLKFMVYLQKENIIDESGMPKERFSAEFPKEGPSILRIQQVVRGDSAAYFCASSPPTGETEAFFGQGTRLTVV.

The rearrangement links TRBV2 to TRBJ2-1; a weak D match, TRBD1 (6 bases). This CDR3 is built from 14 residues. V was cut by 6 bases and J by 5 bases, with 14 bases left in between. Germline V gene data show CDR1 as SNHLY and CDR2 as FYNNEI. DNA for the CDR3: TGTGCCAGCAGCCTCGAAGGGACAAACAATGAGCAGTTCTTC. This translates into CASSLEGTNNEQFF.

The V gene is TRBV5-1, the J gene TRBJ2-4, with a possible D match to TRBD1 (5 bases). This CDR3 spans 15 amino acids. V was cut by 0 bases and J by 7 bases, with 14 bases left in between. CDR1 and CDR2 (germline): SGHRS, YFSETQ. The CDR3 sequence is CASSLAPTARNIQYF. The CDR3, as DNA: TGCGCCAGCAGCTTGGCGCCGACAGCGAGGAACATTCAGTACTTC.

The chain couples TRBV5-4 to TRBJ2-5; 10 bases line up with TRBD2. This CDR3 has 16 amino acids. The ends lost 0 bases at V and 1 base at J; junction bases unmatched: 3. Germline loops: CDR1 SGHNT, CDR2 YYREEE (reference sequence). The CDR3 DNA follows: TGTGCCAGCAGCTTGGCACCTAGCGGGGGCCAAGAGACCCAGTACTTC. Translating it yields CASSLAPSGGQETQYF. The complete variable domain, with remaining parts taken from reference TRBV5-4 and TRBJ2-5, reads ETGVTQSPTHLIKTRGQQVTLRCSSQSGHNTVSWYQQALGQGPQFIFQYYREEENGRGNFPPRFSGLQFPNYSSELNVNALELDDSALYLCASSLAPSGGQETQYFGPGTRLLVL.

The CDR3 sequence: CASSFPAGGAGYGYTF. The CDR3 nucleotides are TGTGCCAGCAGTTTCCCTGCAGGGGGCGCGGGCTATGGCTACACCTTC. V and J are TRBV28 and TRBJ1-2; 8 bases align to TRBD1. Unmatched junction bases numbered 10, after V lost 3 bases and J lost 4 bases. Germline V CDR1 and CDR2: MDHEN, SYDVKM. The CDR3 covers 16 residues.

The rearrangement uses TRBV6-5 and TRBJ1-4, with 7 bases aligning to TRBD1. Germline V gives CDR1 MNHEY, CDR2 SVGAGI. CDR3 length: 14 residues. V lost 4 bases, J lost 5 bases, and 4 bases stayed unmatched. DNA of the CDR3: TGTGCCAGCAGTTCGGCAGGGGGGAATGAAAAACTGTTTTTT. This encodes CASSSAGGNEKLFF.

V is TRBV7-3 and J is TRBJ2-1; TRBD2 matches 10 bases. In germline, CDR1 is SGHTA, CDR2 FQGTGA. The CDR3 runs 16 residues. The J segment lost 1 base and the V segment lost 5 bases, leaving 5 bases of the junction unmatched. The CDR3 DNA reads TGTGCCAGCAGCCCGAGGACTAGCGGTTCCTACAATGAGCAGTTCTTC. It translates to CASSPRTSGSYNEQFF.

The J gene is TRBJ2-4, the V gene TRBV19; 7 positions agree with TRBD2. CDR3 length: 13 amino acids. Germline V gene lookup returns CDR1 LNHDA and CDR2 SQIVND (reference sequence). With 3 bases clipped from V and 7 bases from J, the junction kept 3 bases outside the gene matches. The CDR3 here is CASSINGGNIQYF. CDR3 nucleotides: TGTGCCAGTAGTATCAACGGGGGGAACATTCAGTACTTC.

The chain employs TRBV4-2 and TRBJ1-1; no firm D call. CDR3 length: 16 residues. Germline V gene lookup returns CDR1 LGHNA and CDR2 YNFKEQ. Trimming took off 3 bases at V and 2 bases at J, with 16 bases between the two ends. CDR3 sequence: CASSQRLLGSNTEAFF. The DNA of the CDR3 is TGTGCCAGCAGCCAGAGATTATTAGGGAGCAACACTGAAGCTTTCTTT.

This clone was recorded a few times. The V call is TRBV4-2, the J call TRBJ2-7, with TRBD2 matching 10 bases. This CDR3 has 15 residues. The V gene's germline CDR1 is LGHNA and CDR2 YNFKEQ. Trimming removed 4 bases from V and 2 bases from J; junction bases left unmatched: 5. This CDR3 is CASSRAGGPAYEQYF. The CDR3 region has the DNA TGTGCCAGCAGCCGAGCGGGGGGGCCTGCCTACGAGCAGTACTTC.

The V gene is TRBV7-3, the J gene TRBJ2-6; the D gene is possibly TRBD1 (6 bases). Trimming took off 5 bases at V and 1 base at J, with 12 bases between the two ends. The germline V gene encodes CDR1 SGHTA and CDR2 FQGTGA. This CDR3 has 16 residues. CDR3: CASSPQTGSGANVLTF. The CDR3 DNA reads as TGTGCCAGCAGCCCCCAAACAGGGTCTGGGGCCAACGTCCTGACTTTC.

The rearrangement joins TRBV5-1 to TRBJ2-7, with D tentatively TRBD2 (5 bases). Trimming took 0 bases from V and 5 from J, leaving 9 bases between them. Germline CDR1 SGHRS, CDR2 YFSETQ. The CDR3 spans 13 residues. This CDR3 reads CASSLANGDEQYF. CDR3 DNA sequence: TGCGCCAGCAGCTTGGCCAACGGGGACGAGCAGTACTTC.

The chain joins TRBV7-9 to TRBJ1-3; TRBD1 matches at 7 bases. In germline, CDR1 is SEHNR, CDR2 FQNEAQ (reference sequence). V was pared by 4 bases and J by 4 bases, with 7 bases of the junction left unmatched. The length of the CDR3 is 15 residues. Here the CDR3 reads CASSSPDRAGNTIYF. The CDR3, as DNA: TGTGCCAGCAGCTCGCCCGACAGGGCAGGAAACACCATATATTTT.

This chain uses TRBV28 with TRBJ2-7; no definite D call. CDR1 is MDHEN and CDR2 is SYDVKM in the germline V gene. The V gene lost 5 bases and the J gene lost 4 bases, with 15 bases spanning the gap. This CDR3 spans 14 amino acids. CDR3 residues: CASSPGTTLYEQYF. The CDR3 coding sequence is TGTGCCAGCAGTCCCGGTACTACTCTATACGAGCAGTACTTC.

This clone was seen a single time. The genes are TRBV7-2 and TRBJ2-1; D might be TRBD2 (6 bases). This CDR3 has 13 amino acids. The V end lost 8 bases, the J end lost 4 bases, and 12 bases lay between the germline ends. Germline CDR1 SGHTA, CDR2 FQGNSA. The DNA for the CDR3 is TGTGCCAGCTACCGGGAGCGATACAATGAGCAGTTCTTC. Amino acids: CASYRERYNEQFF.

This chain connects TRBV6-1 to TRBJ2-7; D is unresolved. CDR3 size: 12 residues. V lost 2 bases and J lost 5, with 7 bases in between. CDR1 and CDR2 (germline): MNHNS, SASEGT. The CDR3 spells CASSELGHEQYF. CDR3 DNA: TGTGCCAGCAGTGAATTGGGCCACGAGCAGTACTTC.

The chain has TRBV10-1 and TRBJ2-3; weak D call: TRBD2 (7 bases). The CDR3 runs to 18 residues. V gave up 0 bases and J gave up 1 base, with 17 bases separating them. The germline gives CDR1 WNHNN, CDR2 SYGVQD (reference sequence). The DNA for the CDR3 is TGCGCCAGCAGTGAGTCAGACTTGTGGGGGGGCTGCACAGATACGCAGTATTTT. This sequence encodes CASSESDLWGGCTDTQYF.